The 6 T cell receptor beta chains reported below all come from one sample, sequenced in a study of blood T cells in healthy people across ages. Alongside a J-beta primer mix, a sample-barcoded 5' primer served in a second PCR lasting about 7 to 11 cycles. Using its own MiXCR run on the 5' RACE reads, TCRdb lists one record per CDR3 protein. The sample lists about 1 million distinct CDR3 sequences, around 25% occurring once. This sample also appeared in a second study, on T cells of mothers and their children.

Sequencing input: blood. The receptors stem from a girl aged 2 to 9 in good health.

V is TRBV7-9 and J is TRBJ1-2; weak D call: TRBD1 (6 bases). Deletions cut 3 bases from V and 7 bases from J, with 15 bases between. There are 14 residues in the CDR3. Germline-derived CDR1 and CDR2 are SEHNR and FQNEAQ (reference sequence). CDR3 DNA: TGTGCCAGCAGCTTGGGGGGGCTTGGGAGTGGCTACACCTTC. Protein product: CASSLGGLGSGYTF.

The chain has TRBV7-6 and TRBJ2-1; D possibly matches TRBD1 or TRBD2 (5 bases each). CDR3 length: 15 amino acids. Germline loops: CDR1 SGHVS, CDR2 FNYEAQ. Trimming removed 1 base at V and 5 bases at J, with 12 bases between. CDR3 bases: TGTGCCAGCAGCTTAGTGGGGCCCGGGGACAATGAGCAGTTCTTC. This sequence encodes CASSLVGPGDNEQFF.

The chain recombines TRBV12-3 or TRBV12-4 with TRBJ1-6, with a tentative D call TRBD1 (5 bases). The CDR3 extends over 17 amino acids. With 6 bases removed from V and 0 bases from J, the gap between germline ends came to 15 bases. Written as DNA, the CDR3 is TGTGCCAGCAGCCCGCTGAGGGGCGGCTCCTATAATTCACCCCTCCACTTT. This codes for CASSPLRGGSYNSPLHF.

The chain joins TRBV7-9 to TRBJ2-3; the match to TRBD2 covers 8 bases. The V and J ends lost 1 base and 2 bases, in that order; junction bases with no gene match: 5. The germline V gene has CDR1 SEHNR and CDR2 FQNEAQ (reference sequence). The length of the CDR3 is 16 residues. CDR3 nucleotide sequence: TGTGCCAGCAGCTTAGGTATTAGCGGGACCACAGATACGCAGTATTTT. It codes for CASSLGISGTTDTQYF.

The chain joins TRBV7-2 to TRBJ2-7; D perhaps matches TRBD1 (5 bases). The CDR3 is 14 amino acids. V lost 5 bases, J lost 6 bases, and 17 bases lay in between. Germline V gene data show CDR1 as SGHTA and CDR2 as FQGNSA. DNA of the CDR3: TGTGCCAGCAGCCGAGGCACAGGAGCCCGCGAGCAGTACTTC. This codes for CASSRGTGAREQYF.

This clonotype was seen a single time. The rearrangement joins TRBV12-3 or TRBV12-4 to TRBJ2-3; TRBD2 matches 9 bases. The length of the CDR3 is 18 residues. V shed 0 bases, J shed 2 bases, and the junction held 9 bases outside the gene matches. The CDR3 sequence: CASSLAAGGTTYTDTQYF. For the CDR3, the DNA is TGTGCCAGCAGTTTAGCGGCGGGGGGGACAACCTACACAGATACGCAGTATTTT.